This is a list of T cell receptor beta chains from one sample in a study of regulatory T cells in long-lasting Graves disease. In TCRdb, the multiplex PCR reads were re-called with MiXCR into one record per CDR3 protein. The data hold fewer than 450,000 distinct CDR3 sequences, with 15% observed a single time. These records were also assigned to another study, of T cells in Graves' hyperthyroidism and ophthalmopathy.

Specimen: peripheral blood mononuclear cells (PBMCs), collected at new diagnosis, from a patient treated with antithyroid drugs. Source of these receptors: a middle-aged woman with Graves disease. Each CDR3 is given with its conserved first and last residue. A D gene is named only where the DNA matches it firmly. Clone size appears in some rows only: once, few, many, or a class for an expanded clone.

clone size	D gene	V gene	J gene	CDR3 length	CDR3 DNA	CDR3 protein
-	-	TRBV7-9	TRBJ2-2	15	TGTGCCAGCCCCTTAGGAGGGGGCAACACCGGGGAGCTGTTTTTT	CASPLGGGNTGELFF
many	-	TRBV12-3/TRBV12-4	TRBJ1-2	14	TGTGCCAGCAGCCGCCGGGGGACAATCTATGGCTACACCTTC	CASSRRGTIYGYTF
many	-	TRBV28	TRBJ1-1	15	TGTGCCAGCAGTTTATCCCCTTTTCTGAACACTGAAGCTTTCTTT	CASSLSPFLNTEAFF
-	-	TRBV4-1	TRBJ2-7	15	TGCGCCAGCAGCCAAGACAACGGGGGATCCTACGAGCAGTACTTC	CASSQDNGGSYEQYF
many	TRBD1	TRBV28	TRBJ2-7	17	TGTGCCAGACCGATGGTATCCTCCGGGACAGCGGCCTACGAGCAGTACTTC	CARPMVSSGTAAYEQYF
-	-	TRBV20-1	TRBJ2-2	16	TGCAGTGCCCTCCTAGGGGGAGGGCCTTGGACCGGGGAGCTGTTTTTT	CSALLGGGPWTGELFF
many	-	TRBV28	TRBJ1-1	14	TGTGCCAGCAGTTTAGACTTTACGAACACTGAAGCTTTCTTT	CASSLDFTNTEAFF
many	TRBD2	TRBV20-1	TRBJ2-6	17	TGCAGTGCTAGAACGGGACTAGCGGGAGGTGGGGCCAACGTCCTGACTTTC	CSARTGLAGGGANVLTF
many	TRBD1	TRBV30	TRBJ1-6	13	TGTGCCTGGAGCAGGGGGCCCAATTCACCCCTCCACTTT	CAWSRGPNSPLHF
-	TRBD2	TRBV5-1	TRBJ2-3	15	TGCGCCAGCAGCTACATAGCGGGAGGGCCAGATACGCAGTATTTT	CASSYIAGGPDTQYF
many	TRBD2	TRBV20-1	TRBJ2-1	14	TGCAGTGCTAGTCAGCCTAGCGGGAGGGATGAGCAGTTCTTC	CSASQPSGRDEQFF
-	-	TRBV11-2	TRBJ2-3	14	TGTGCCAGCAGCTTCTCGAGGACCACAGATACGCAGTATTTT	CASSFSRTTDTQYF
many	-	TRBV6-1	TRBJ1-2	13	TGTGCCAGCAGGACAATAGGTGGCTATGGCTACACCTTC	CASRTIGGYGYTF
few	TRBD1	TRBV19	TRBJ1-5	18	TGTGCCAGTAGTATAGTCTTTGAACAGGGGTATAGCAATCAGCCCCAGCATTTT	CASSIVFEQGYSNQPQHF
many	TRBD2	TRBV6-1	TRBJ2-7	14	TGTGCCAGCAGCATAGCGGGAGGGTTCTACGAGCAGTACTTC	CASSIAGGFYEQYF
many	-	TRBV11-2	TRBJ2-2	14	TGTGCCAGCAGCTTAGAACGGTACACCGGGGAGCTGTTTTTT	CASSLERYTGELFF
few	-	TRBV10-2	TRBJ2-4	12	TGCGCCATGCGGGACCAGAGGAACATTCAGTACTTC	CAMRDQRNIQYF
many	-	TRBV7-2	TRBJ2-3	17	TGTGCCAGCAGCGGTAGGGACCCGGGACATCTTGCAGATACGCAGTATTTT	CASSGRDPGHLADTQYF
many	-	TRBV12-3/TRBV12-4	TRBJ2-7	16	TGTGCCAGCAGTGTATCCCCTCCGGGAAATCCCTACGAGCAGTACTTC	CASSVSPPGNPYEQYF
-	-	TRBV18	TRBJ2-5	14	TGTGCCAGCTCACCACTGGGAGGAAAAGAGACCCAGTACTTC	CASSPLGGKETQYF
many	-	TRBV7-2	TRBJ2-4	15	TGTGCCAGCAGCCACCCTTCACTAGCCAAAAACATTCAGTACTTC	CASSHPSLAKNIQYF
many	TRBD1	TRBV7-6	TRBJ1-1	17	TGTGCCAGCAGCTCCCCAGGGACAGGGCCCATGAACACTGAAGCTTTCTTT	CASSSPGTGPMNTEAFF
-	-	TRBV20-1	TRBJ2-3	13	TGCAGTGCTAGTGAGGGGGACTCAGATACGCAGTATTTT	CSASEGDSDTQYF
many	TRBD1	TRBV28	TRBJ2-7	13	TGTGCCAGCGGGACAGGGACTAACTACGAGCAGTACTTC	CASGTGTNYEQYF
-	-	TRBV15	TRBJ2-1	21	TGTGCCACCAGCATCCAGTTTGGCGTCTTAGCAAGATATAAGTCCTACAATGAGCAGTTCTTC	CATSIQFGVLARYKSYNEQFF
many	TRBD1	TRBV27	TRBJ2-6	17	TGTGCCAGCAGTAAAAGGACAGGGAGATCTGGGGCCAACGTCCTGACTTTC	CASSKRTGRSGANVLTF
-	-	TRBV3-1	TRBJ2-2	16	TGTGCCAGCAGCCAAAGTCTGGGAGAGAACACCGGGGAGCTGTTTTTT	CASSQSLGENTGELFF
many	-	TRBV7-2	TRBJ1-2	15	TGTGCCAGCAGCTCCCCGACTTCCCCGTGGGGTGGCTACACCTTC	CASSSPTSPWGGYTF
many	TRBD1	TRBV5-1	TRBJ2-7	18	TGCGCCAGCAGCCCGGGACAGCCGATAAGCATGACTTACTACGAGCAGTACTTC	CASSPGQPISMTYYEQYF
-	-	TRBV5-1	TRBJ1-3	17	TGCGCCAGCAGCCTACAACCGGGACAAGCGGGTGGAAACACCATATATTTT	CASSLQPGQAGGNTIYF
many	TRBD2	TRBV20-1	TRBJ2-1	14	TGCAGTGCGCCGACTAGCTCTTGGTACAATGAGCAGTTCTTC	CSAPTSSWYNEQFF
few	-	TRBV12-3/TRBV12-4	TRBJ2-7	14	TGTGCCAGCAGTGGTGGGGTCCTCTCCTACGAGCAGTACTTC	CASSGGVLSYEQYF
-	-	TRBV20-1	TRBJ1-5	12	TGCAGTGCTAGAGGGCAGGGACAGCCCCAGCATTTT	CSARGQGQPQHF
many	-	TRBV4-3	TRBJ1-1	15	TGCGCCAGCAGCCAAGGGCTCATGGGGTACACTGAAGCTTTCTTT	CASSQGLMGYTEAFF
many	-	TRBV20-1	TRBJ2-7	11	TGCAGTGTAAGGGACGCCCGCGAGCAGTACTTC	CSVRDAREQYF
many	-	TRBV28	TRBJ2-5	14	TGTGCCAGCAAGGACAGAGAAGGTTGGGAGACCCAGTACTTC	CASKDREGWETQYF
many	-	TRBV19	TRBJ1-5	12	TGTGCCAGTAGGGGGATCAATCAGCCCCAGCATTTT	CASRGINQPQHF
many	-	TRBV28	TRBJ2-7	14	TGTGCCAGCAGTTTAGGGGATCTGACCTACGAGCAGTACTTC	CASSLGDLTYEQYF
few	-	TRBV6-5	TRBJ1-5	17	TGTGCCAGCAGTTACTCACTAGGAGGGTATAGCAATCAGCCCCAGCATTTT	CASSYSLGGYSNQPQHF
many	-	TRBV12-3/TRBV12-4	TRBJ1-2	14	TGTGCCAGCAGTTTGTCATCCACCACGTATGGCTACACCTTC	CASSLSSTTYGYTF
many	TRBD2	TRBV19	TRBJ2-5	15	TGTGCCAGCAGCAAGACTAGCGGGAGAGGGGAGACCCAGTACTTC	CASSKTSGRGETQYF
many	TRBD2	TRBV5-1	TRBJ2-1	16	TGCGCCAGCAGCTTGGCCGGGGGGAGCTCAAAGAATGAGCAGTTCTTC	CASSLAGGSSKNEQFF